The rows below give T cell receptor beta chains drawn from one sample of a study of identical twins. One entry per CDR3 protein results from TCRdb running MiXCR on the 5' RACE reads. The repertoire holds about 490,000 distinct CDR3 sequences, around 15% seen once, with around 0.48% in the top ten. The same data also contributed to another study, on yellow fever vaccine responses in identical twins.

The sequenced sample consisted of CD4+ T cells sorted from blood. These receptor sequences come from a young woman in good health. Each CDR3 is given with its conserved first and last residue. D genes are given only for firm matches. Only part of the rows carry a size: once, few, many, or a class if the clone is expanded.

J	V	D	size	DNA	CDR3
TRBJ2-2	TRBV3-1	TRBD2	NA	TGTGCCAGCAGCCAAGTACTAGCGTCCACCGGGGAGCTGTTTTTT	CASSQVLASTGELFF
TRBJ2-1	TRBV3-1	NA	NA	TGTGCCAGCAGCCAAGAATGGCAAAGGCAGTTCTTC	CASSQEWQRQFF
TRBJ2-2	TRBV5-1	TRBD2	NA	TGCGCCAGCAGCTCGCCGGGACTAGCGGGAGGGCCTAGCACCGGGGAGCTGTTTTTT	CASSSPGLAGGPSTGELFF
TRBJ2-3	TRBV11-2	TRBD1	few	TGTGCCAGCAGCAGGGACAGTCACACAGATACGCAGTATTTT	CASSRDSHTDTQYF
TRBJ1-5	TRBV20-1	TRBD1	NA	TGCAGTGCTATAGGGGGCGGCGAGCCCCAGCATTTT	CSAIGGGEPQHF
TRBJ1-1	TRBV20-1	NA	NA	TGCAGTGCTAGTCTGGGGGGAAGCACTGAAGCTTTCTTT	CSASLGGSTEAFF
TRBJ1-5	TRBV27	TRBD1	few	TGTGCCAGCAGTCAAGGACAGGGCGGAATGCCCCAGCATTTT	CASSQGQGGMPQHF
TRBJ2-2	TRBV19	TRBD1	NA	TGTGCCATAGGACAGGGGGGATCCCGAGCCACCGGGGAGCTGTTTTTT	CAIGQGGSRATGELFF
TRBJ2-7	TRBV28	NA	few	TGTGCCAGCAGTTACCGTCCCCCCTACGAGCAGTACTTC	CASSYRPPYEQYF
TRBJ2-1	TRBV24-1	TRBD1	NA	TGTGCCACCAGTGCCGCTCCCGGGACAGGGGTAAATGAGCAGTTCTTC	CATSAAPGTGVNEQFF
TRBJ2-3	TRBV18	NA	NA	TGTGCCAGCTCACCAAGACAGGCAGAGGGTTCAGATACGCAGTATTTT	CASSPRQAEGSDTQYF
TRBJ1-5	TRBV20-1	NA	few	TGCAGTGTATCGACAGAATATCAAAATCAGCCCCAGCATTTT	CSVSTEYQNQPQHF
TRBJ2-3	TRBV6-1	TRBD1	few	TGTGCCAGCAGAGCCTCAGGGGGCGGATCAGATACGCAGTATTTT	CASRASGGGSDTQYF
TRBJ1-2	TRBV27	NA	NA	TGTGCCAGCAGTTTTGTCAGGGCGGGTCATGGCTACACCTTC	CASSFVRAGHGYTF
TRBJ1-2	TRBV11-1	NA	few	TGTGCCAGCAGCTTAGTTGAAGGGGTTCGTCACACAGCTAACTATGGCTACACCTTC	CASSLVEGVRHTANYGYTF
TRBJ2-3	TRBV27	NA	NA	TGTGCCAGCAGTGGTGGGGCTAGGGGGGGTACGCAGTATTTT	CASSGGARGGTQYF
TRBJ2-5	TRBV2	TRBD2	NA	TGTGCCAGCAGATATAGCGGGACTCACCAAGAGACCCAGTACTTC	CASRYSGTHQETQYF
TRBJ1-2	TRBV12-3/TRBV12-4	NA	few	TGTGCCAGCAGTTTGGGGCCACAGTGGGGTGGCTACACCTTC	CASSLGPQWGGYTF
TRBJ1-2	TRBV24-1	TRBD1	many	TGTGCCACCAGTACCGGACAGGGGAAGGGAGCTTATGGCTACACCTTC	CATSTGQGKGAYGYTF
TRBJ2-1	TRBV2	TRBD2	few	TGTGCCAGCAGTGAAAGTAGCGGGTCCTACAATGAGCAGTTCTTC	CASSESSGSYNEQFF
TRBJ1-6	TRBV7-8	NA	NA	TGTGCCAGCAGCCGAGGGACACCCTCACCCCTCCACTTT	CASSRGTPSPLHF
TRBJ1-4	TRBV5-1	NA	NA	TGCGCCAGCAGCTTCGGGACGGAGGTAAAGGCAACTAATGAAAAACTGTTTTTT	CASSFGTEVKATNEKLFF
TRBJ2-3	TRBV4-1	NA	few	TGCGCCAGCAGCCAAGATAAGTCGTTACGGAGCACAGATACGCAGTATTTT	CASSQDKSLRSTDTQYF
TRBJ2-3	TRBV7-9	NA	NA	TGTGCCACCAGGGGTACTAGCACAGATACGCAGTATTTT	CATRGTSTDTQYF
TRBJ2-1	TRBV5-1	NA	few	TGCGCCAGCAGCTTGGTACGGGATTCTGAGCAGTTCTTC	CASSLVRDSEQFF
TRBJ1-4	TRBV7-9	NA	few	TGTGCCAGCAGCCCCGATCGACAAAACCAGGGTGAAAAACTGTTTTTT	CASSPDRQNQGEKLFF
TRBJ1-5	TRBV12-3/TRBV12-4	NA	many	TGTGCCAGCAGTTTAGGAGATAATCAGCCCCAGCATTTT	CASSLGDNQPQHF
TRBJ1-6	TRBV5-1	NA	few	TGCGCCAGCAGACCGCCGGGACAAGAACTTTCACCCCTCCACTTT	CASRPPGQELSPLHF
TRBJ2-5	TRBV7-7	TRBD2	few	TGTGCCAGCAGCTTAGTCGGCGGGAGTGAGACCCAGTACTTC	CASSLVGGSETQYF
TRBJ2-1	TRBV10-3	NA	few	TGTGCCATCAGTGAGAGGGGGGCAGAATTCTTC	CAISERGAEFF
TRBJ1-4	TRBV18	TRBD1	NA	TGTGCCAGCTCACCGGGGACAGGGAAGGAAAAACTGTTTTTT	CASSPGTGKEKLFF
TRBJ1-1	TRBV29-1	NA	few	TGCAGCGCCCTGGGTCTTGGTCCTGAAGCTTTCTTT	CSALGLGPEAFF
TRBJ2-1	TRBV4-1	TRBD2	NA	TGCGCCAGCAGCCAACCGACTAGCGGGAGTCGCAATGAGCAGTTCTTC	CASSQPTSGSRNEQFF
TRBJ2-7	TRBV21-1	NA	few	TGTGCCAGCAGCAGCCGGGGTATGTGGATCTGCGAGCAGTACTTC	CASSSRGMWICEQYF